A selection of T cell receptor beta chains follows, all from one sample in a study of blood T cell repertoires in COVID-19. Only in-frame clones appear in the TCRdb table, and some are missing; sequencing was by immunoSEQ multiplex PCR. The repertoire includes over 250,000 clones, 80% to 90% of them detected once, and roughly 9% sits in the top ten. The sequenced sample consisted of PBMCs or T cells enriched from blood (not recorded which). These receptors originate from a man between 35 and 55 years old who had recovered from COVID-19. Both conserved end residues are part of each CDR3. The order of the fields is clone size, V gene, J gene, CDR3 protein. Clone size is not always given. Where it is, it says once, few, many or a class for expanded clones.

-	TRBV18	TRBJ2-1	CASSPTGRSFGEQFF
-	TRBV27	TRBJ1-5	CASSFAGLGNQPQHF
-	TRBV6-1	TRBJ1-1	CASSEGVGWDTEAFF
once	TRBV6-5	TRBJ1-5	CASSPDRWGDQPQHF
-	TRBV4-3	TRBJ1-4	CASSQNRVIWYEKLFF
-	TRBV27	TRBJ1-2	CASSEGARGFLDGYTF
-	TRBV18	TRBJ2-2	CASSRDSTGELFF
-	TRBV5-1	TRBJ1-5	CASSLEGAGQPQHF
-	TRBV27	TRBJ2-7	CASSKQGYEQYF
-	TRBV7-3	TRBJ1-1	CASSTVTGAEAFF
once	TRBV10-2	TRBJ2-7	CASSEGQGIHEQYF
-	TRBV12-3/TRBV12-4	TRBJ1-4	CASSQTGNEKLFF
-	TRBV7-9	TRBJ1-6	CASRLGQANSPLHF
-	TRBV5-1	TRBJ2-5	CASSQGGFEGTQYF
-	TRBV4-2	TRBJ2-1	CASSQGASGINEQFF
once	TRBV28	TRBJ2-7	CASSLAPTYEQYF